What follows are 12 T cell receptor beta chains derived from one specimen sequenced in a study of T cell repertoires in cytomegalovirus infection. Their recognized antigens are unknown. One entry per CDR3 protein, called by TCRdb with MiXCR from the reads. This table has a few hundred thousand distinct CDR3 sequences, just under 35% appearing once. Specimen: cultured PBMCs, collected from culture after CMV antigen stimulation. The receptors come from a human donor in good health (CMV status not recorded). Some clones in this sample may be carry-over from other donors' samples.

V is TRBV5-4 and J is TRBJ2-1; 11 bases are shared with TRBD2. The CDR3 length is 17 residues. The germline V gene encodes CDR1 SGHNT and CDR2 YYREEE (reference sequence). Trimming cost V 0 bases and J 3 bases; bases outside gene matches: 5. This chain's CDR3 is CASSLVLAGGLYNEQFF. CDR3 bases: TGTGCCAGCAGCTTGGTGTTAGCGGGAGGGCTCTACAATGAGCAGTTCTTC.

V usage is TRBV30 and J usage is TRBJ2-1, with 13 nucleotides matching TRBD2. CDR3 size: 18 residues. The junction had 9 bases not matched to a gene; V was cut back by 2 bases and J by 2 bases. CDR1 and CDR2 from the germline V gene are GTSNPN and SVGIG (reference sequence). CDR3 in DNA: TGTGCCTGGAGTTCCGGGACTAGCGGGAATAGTCCCTACAATGAGCAGTTCTTC. Translated, it gives CAWSSGTSGNSPYNEQFF.

The genes are TRBV29-1 and TRBJ2-3, with D perhaps TRBD1 (7 bases). In germline, CDR1 is SQVTM, CDR2 ANQGSEA. The CDR3 extends over 16 amino acids. The germline V and J ends were trimmed by 4 bases and 7 bases, with 24 bases remaining between them. The CDR3 spells CSVVRYVDRRGNTQYF. The CDR3 DNA reads TGCAGCGTTGTCCGTTATGTGGACAGGCGGGGTAATACGCAGTATTTT.

This clonotype was picked up a small number of times. The chain recombines TRBV6-1 with TRBJ1-5; 9 nucleotides match TRBD1. The V gene's germline CDR1 is MNHNS and CDR2 SASEGT. The V and J ends lost 8 bases and 6 bases, in that order; junction bases with no gene match: 8. This CDR3 has 14 residues. CDR3 protein: CASGIQGAGQPQHF. The CDR3 DNA follows: TGTGCCAGCGGTATACAGGGGGCAGGTCAGCCCCAGCATTTT.

The gene calls are TRBV6-6 and TRBJ2-3; D remains unclear. CDR1 is MNHNY and CDR2 is SVGAGI in the germline V gene (reference sequence). The CDR3 is 14 residues long. V gave up 4 bases and J gave up 6 bases, with 14 bases separating them. The CDR3 spells CASSLLGGVDTQYF. The CDR3 DNA follows: TGTGCCAGCAGTTTATTGGGCGGTGTGGATACGCAGTATTTT.

The chain couples TRBV6-2 or TRBV6-3 to TRBJ2-5; D call uncertain. The CDR3 is made up of 13 amino acids. The V gene's germline CDR1 is MNHEY and CDR2 SVGEGT. CDR3 residues: CVATPGSQETQYF. CDR3 bases: TGTGTTGCAACACCGGGTAGCCAAGAGACCCAGTACTTC.

The rearrangement uses TRBV4-3 and TRBJ1-1; 8 bases fit TRBD1. V shed 3 bases, J shed 5 bases, and the junction held 11 bases outside the gene matches. The V gene's germline CDR1 is LGHNA and CDR2 YSLEER. This CDR3 is built from 16 residues. The CDR3 spells CASSHLGQGRFTEAFF. The CDR3 nucleotides read TGCGCCAGCAGCCACCTCGGACAGGGAAGATTTACTGAAGCTTTCTTT.

The V call is TRBV28, the J call TRBJ2-3, with D perhaps assigned TRBD1 or TRBD2 (5 bases each). CDR3 size: 12 residues. Trimming cost V 11 bases and J 5 bases, with 14 bases left between them. Per germline, CDR1 MDHEN and CDR2 SYDVKM. The CDR3, as DNA: TGTGCCGCAGATGAGGGGCAAGATACGCAGTATTTT. Encoded protein: CAADEGQDTQYF.

This chain connects TRBV7-2 to TRBJ2-3; D gene uncertain. Per germline, CDR1 SGHTA and CDR2 FQGNSA. The CDR3 totals 12 residues. The ends were cut back, 5 bases at V and 7 bases at J, with 10 bases in the middle. CDR3 sequence reads: CASSPERNTQYF. The CDR3 coding sequence is TGTGCCAGCAGCCCCGAGAGGAATACGCAGTATTTT.

This clonotype was counted only a few times. CDR3 residues: CATRGAYNEKLFF. CDR3 DNA: TGTGCCACCCGGGGGGCCTATAATGAAAAACTGTTTTTT. The V and J genes are TRBV15 and TRBJ1-4, with D possibly TRBD1 on 6 matching bases. Trimming stripped 8 bases from V and 4 bases from J, with 11 bases between. CDR1 and CDR2 (germline): LNHNV, YYDKDF (reference sequence). The CDR3 consists of 13 residues.

This clonotype was seen only a few times. The rearrangement uses TRBV20-1 and TRBJ1-3; tentative D call: TRBD1 (5 bases). Trimming took off 0 bases at V and 0 bases at J, with 15 bases between the two ends. The CDR3 covers 17 residues. Germline V gene lookup returns CDR1 DFQATT and CDR2 SNEGSKA (reference sequence). The CDR3 loop reads CSARDSAGPNSGNTIYF. In nucleotides, the CDR3 is TGCAGTGCTAGAGATTCGGCAGGGCCCAACTCTGGAAACACCATATATTTT.

Only a few counts were recorded for this clonotype. J is TRBJ1-5 and V is TRBV20-1; D is ambiguous. Deletions cut 3 bases from V and 6 bases from J, with 6 bases between. Germline V lookup: CDR1 DFQATT, CDR2 SNEGSKA (reference sequence). The CDR3 loop spans 11 amino acids. CDR3 bases: TGCAGTGCTAGTGACTCTCAGCCCCAGCATTTT. Translated, it gives CSASDSQPQHF.